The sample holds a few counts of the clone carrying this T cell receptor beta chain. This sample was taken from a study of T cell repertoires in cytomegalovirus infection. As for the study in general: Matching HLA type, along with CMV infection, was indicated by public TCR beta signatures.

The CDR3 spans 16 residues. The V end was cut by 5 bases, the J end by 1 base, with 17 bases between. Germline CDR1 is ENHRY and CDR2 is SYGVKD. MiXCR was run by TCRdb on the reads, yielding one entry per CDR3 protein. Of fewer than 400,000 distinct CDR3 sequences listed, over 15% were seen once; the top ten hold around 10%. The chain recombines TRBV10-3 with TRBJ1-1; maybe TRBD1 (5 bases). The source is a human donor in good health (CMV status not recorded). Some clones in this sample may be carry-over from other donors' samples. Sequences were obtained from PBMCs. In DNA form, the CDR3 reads TGTGCCATCAGTACACTCATCCGGGACGGGAACACTGAAGCTTTCTTT. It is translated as CAISTLIRDGNTEAFF.